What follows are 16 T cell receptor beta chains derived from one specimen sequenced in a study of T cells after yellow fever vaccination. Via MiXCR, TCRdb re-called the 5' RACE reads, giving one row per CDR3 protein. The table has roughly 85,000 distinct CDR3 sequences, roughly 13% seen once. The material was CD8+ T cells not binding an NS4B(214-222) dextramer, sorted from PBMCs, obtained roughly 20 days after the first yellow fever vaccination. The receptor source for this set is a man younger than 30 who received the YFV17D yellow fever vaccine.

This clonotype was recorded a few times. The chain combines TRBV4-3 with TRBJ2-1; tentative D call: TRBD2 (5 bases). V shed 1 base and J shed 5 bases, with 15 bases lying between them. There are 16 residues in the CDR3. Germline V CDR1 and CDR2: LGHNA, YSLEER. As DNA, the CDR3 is TGCGCCAGCAGCCAAGTCCCGTCGTTCGGGGACAATGAGCAGTTCTTC. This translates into CASSQVPSFGDNEQFF.

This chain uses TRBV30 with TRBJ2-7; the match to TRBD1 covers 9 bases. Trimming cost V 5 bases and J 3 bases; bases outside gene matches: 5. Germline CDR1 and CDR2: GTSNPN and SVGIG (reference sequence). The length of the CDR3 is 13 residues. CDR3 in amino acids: CAWAPGQGYEQYF. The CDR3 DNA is TGTGCCTGGGCACCGGGACAGGGCTACGAGCAGTACTTC.

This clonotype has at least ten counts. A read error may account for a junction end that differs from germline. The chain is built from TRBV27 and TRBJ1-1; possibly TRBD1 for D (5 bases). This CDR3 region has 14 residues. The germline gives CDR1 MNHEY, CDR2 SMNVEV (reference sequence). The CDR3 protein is CASSFGGLNTEAFF. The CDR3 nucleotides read TGTGCCAGCAGTTTCGGGGGGTTGAATACTGAAGCTTTCTTT.

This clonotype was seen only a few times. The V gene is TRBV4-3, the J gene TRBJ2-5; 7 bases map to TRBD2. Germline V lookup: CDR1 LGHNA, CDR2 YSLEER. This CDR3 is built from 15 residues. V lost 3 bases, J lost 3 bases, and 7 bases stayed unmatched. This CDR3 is CASSHGLGGEETQYF. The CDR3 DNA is TGCGCCAGCAGCCACGGCCTTGGGGGGGAAGAGACCCAGTACTTC.

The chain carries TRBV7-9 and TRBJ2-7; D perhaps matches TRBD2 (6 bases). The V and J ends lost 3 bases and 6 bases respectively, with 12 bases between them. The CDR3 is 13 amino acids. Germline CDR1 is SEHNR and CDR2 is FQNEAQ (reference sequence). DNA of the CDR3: TGTGCCAGCAGCTTGGAGGGTCAAAGCGAGCAGTACGTC. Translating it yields CASSLEGQSEQYV.

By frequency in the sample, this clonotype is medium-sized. The CDR3 nucleotides read TGTGCCAGCATCGGGGGCGAATACGAGCAGTACTTC. This codes for CASIGGEYEQYF. V gene TRBV6-2 or TRBV6-3 combines with J gene TRBJ2-7; D may be TRBD1 or TRBD2 (6 bases each). CDR3 length: 12 amino acids. Trimming pared 7 bases from V and 4 bases from J, leaving 11 bases between. CDR1 and CDR2 from the germline V gene are MNHEY and SVGEGT.

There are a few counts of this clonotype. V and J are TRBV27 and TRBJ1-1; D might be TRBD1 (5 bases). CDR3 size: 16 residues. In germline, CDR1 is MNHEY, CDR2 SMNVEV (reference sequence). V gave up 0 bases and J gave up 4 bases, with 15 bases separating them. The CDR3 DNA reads TGTGCCAGCAGTTTATCGGTGGGGGAGCGGAGCACTGAAGCTTTCTTT. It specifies CASSLSVGERSTEAFF.

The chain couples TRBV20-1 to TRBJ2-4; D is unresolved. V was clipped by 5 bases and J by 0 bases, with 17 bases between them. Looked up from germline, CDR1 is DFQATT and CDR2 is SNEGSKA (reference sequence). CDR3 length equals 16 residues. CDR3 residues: CSASLSSRIAKNIQYF. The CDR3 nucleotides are TGCAGTGCTTCTCTTAGTAGCAGAATAGCCAAAAACATTCAGTACTTC.

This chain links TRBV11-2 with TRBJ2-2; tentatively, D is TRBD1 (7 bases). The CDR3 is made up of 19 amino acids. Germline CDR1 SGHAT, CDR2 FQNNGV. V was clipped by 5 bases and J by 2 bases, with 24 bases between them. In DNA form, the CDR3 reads TGTGCCAGCAGCCGCCGGCGGGACAGCCTTTGGGGAAACACCGGGGAGCTGTTTTTT. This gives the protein CASSRRRDSLWGNTGELFF.

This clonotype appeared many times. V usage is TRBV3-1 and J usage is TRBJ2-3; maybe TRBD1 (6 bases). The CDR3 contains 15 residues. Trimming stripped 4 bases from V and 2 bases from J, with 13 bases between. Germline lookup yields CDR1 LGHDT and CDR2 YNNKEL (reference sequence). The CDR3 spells CASSLRTDNTDTQYF. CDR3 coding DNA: TGTGCCAGCAGCCTTCGGACAGACAACACAGATACGCAGTATTTT.

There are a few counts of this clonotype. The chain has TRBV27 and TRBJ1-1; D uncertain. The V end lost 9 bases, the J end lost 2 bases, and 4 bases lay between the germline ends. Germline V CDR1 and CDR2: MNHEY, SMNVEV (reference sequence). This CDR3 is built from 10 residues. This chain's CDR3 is CARGNTEAFF. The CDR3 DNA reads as TGTGCCAGAGGTAACACTGAAGCTTTCTTT.

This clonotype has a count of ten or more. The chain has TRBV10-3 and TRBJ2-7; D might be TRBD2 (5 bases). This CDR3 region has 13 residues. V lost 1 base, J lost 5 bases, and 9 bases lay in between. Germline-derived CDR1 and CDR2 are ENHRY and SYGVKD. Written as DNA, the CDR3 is TGTGCCATCAGTGAGTTGCCGGGGAACGAGCAGTACTTC. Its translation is CAISELPGNEQYF.

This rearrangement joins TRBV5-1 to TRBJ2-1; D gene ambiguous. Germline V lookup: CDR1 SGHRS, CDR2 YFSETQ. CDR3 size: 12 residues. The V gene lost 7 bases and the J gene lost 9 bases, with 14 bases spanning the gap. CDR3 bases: TGCGCCAGCGAACCCCCCAGTGGTGAGCAGTTCTTC. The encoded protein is CASEPPSGEQFF.

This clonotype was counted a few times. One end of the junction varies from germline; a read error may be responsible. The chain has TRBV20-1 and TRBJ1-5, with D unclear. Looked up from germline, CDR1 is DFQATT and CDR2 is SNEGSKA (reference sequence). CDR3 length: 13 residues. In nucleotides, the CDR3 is TGCACCCATACTCCAGGATGCAATCGGCCCCAGCATTTT. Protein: CTHTPGCNRPQHF.

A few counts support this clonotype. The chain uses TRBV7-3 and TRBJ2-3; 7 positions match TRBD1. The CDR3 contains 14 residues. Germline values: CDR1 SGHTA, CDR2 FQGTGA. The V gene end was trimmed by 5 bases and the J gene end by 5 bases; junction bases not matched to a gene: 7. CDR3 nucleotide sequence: TGTGCCAGCAGCCGGACAGGTGGAGGAGATACGCAGTATTTT. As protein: CASSRTGGGDTQYF.

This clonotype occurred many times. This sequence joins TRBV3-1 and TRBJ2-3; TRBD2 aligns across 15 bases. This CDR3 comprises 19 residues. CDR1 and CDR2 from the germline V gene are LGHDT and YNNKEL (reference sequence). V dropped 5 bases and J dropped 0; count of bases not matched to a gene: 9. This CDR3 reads CASSSPGTSGGPSTDTQYF. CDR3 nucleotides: TGTGCCAGCAGCTCCCCCGGGACTAGCGGGGGGCCAAGCACAGATACGCAGTATTTT.